This passage covers 16 T cell receptor beta chains from one sample sequenced in a study of human T cells and chemical hapten exposure. TCRdb re-analysed the RACE reads in MiXCR, keeping a single row per CDR3 protein. This sample has about 340,000 distinct CDR3 sequences; 6% to 8.5% occur once, and the top ten carry more than 7%. Time point here: patch test 1, 2 weeks after DPC sensitization. Treatment of the sample: therapeutic diphenylcyclopropenone sensitization with weekly scalp DPC. This sample comprised whole blood, obtained in connection with sensitization to the hapten diphenylcyclopropenone (DPC). The origin of the receptors is a woman under 30 with alopecia areata. Some clones in this sample may be carry-over from other donors' samples.

In this sample, this clonotype turned up a few times. The chain couples TRBV6-2 or TRBV6-3 to TRBJ1-3; D remains ambiguous. Germline lookup yields CDR1 MNHEY and CDR2 SVGEGT. The CDR3 consists of 13 residues. The V and J ends lost 10 bases and 0 bases respectively, with 10 bases between them. CDR3 protein: CAIAGSSGNTIYF. The CDR3 DNA follows: TGTGCCATTGCGGGCAGCTCTGGAAACACCATATATTTT.

The J gene is TRBJ2-5, the V gene TRBV12-3 or TRBV12-4; TRBD1 matches at 11 bases. Losses at the gene ends were 4 bases for V and 9 bases for J; bases not matched to a gene: 4. This CDR3 spans 13 amino acids. This chain's CDR3 is CASSSVGQGAQYF. DNA for the CDR3: TGTGCCAGCAGTTCCGTGGGACAGGGGGCCCAGTACTTC.

The chain employs TRBV10-3 and TRBJ1-2; D ambiguous. CDR1 is ENHRY and CDR2 is SYGVKD in the germline V gene. With 8 bases removed from V and 2 bases from J, the gap between germline ends came to 12 bases. This CDR3 comprises 13 residues. The CDR3 reads CAIYQDGNYGYTF. As DNA, the CDR3 is TGTGCCATCTACCAGGACGGAAACTATGGCTACACCTTC.

The genes are TRBV7-2 and TRBJ1-1; D is possibly TRBD1 (5 bases). This CDR3 spans 15 amino acids. Trimming removed 0 bases at V and 7 bases at J, with 15 bases between. The V gene's germline CDR1 is SGHTA and CDR2 FQGNSA. CDR3 coding DNA: TGTGCCAGCAGCTTAGCGTCTCCTCCGCAGGGTGAAGCTTTCTTT. Translating gives CASSLASPPQGEAFF.

This clonotype has just a few counts. The genes are TRBV3-1 and TRBJ2-5, with no clear D. From germline, CDR1 is LGHDT and CDR2 YNNKEL (reference sequence). The CDR3 covers 13 residues. Trimming pared 3 bases from V and 5 bases from J, leaving 10 bases between. The CDR3 here is CASSQIGSETQYF. In nucleotides, the CDR3 is TGTGCCAGCAGCCAGATCGGCTCGGAGACCCAGTACTTC.

The sample holds many counts of this clonotype. V is TRBV7-9 and J is TRBJ1-1; the D is unclear. Per the germline V gene, CDR1 is SEHNR and CDR2 is FQNEAQ (reference sequence). Trimming removed 3 bases at V and 4 bases at J, with 9 bases between. The CDR3 runs to 13 residues. Here the CDR3 DNA reads TGTGCCAGCAGCTTCACGGGGATCACTGAAGCTTTCTTT. Protein: CASSFTGITEAFF.

This clonotype was counted a few times. The chain combines TRBV7-9 with TRBJ1-4; D unclear. V lost 7 bases, J lost 1 base, and 13 bases lay in between. The germline gives CDR1 SEHNR, CDR2 FQNEAQ (reference sequence). The CDR3 runs 15 residues. CDR3 amino acids: CASKGDGETNEKLFF. CDR3 nucleotide sequence: TGTGCCAGCAAAGGAGACGGGGAAACTAATGAAAAACTGTTTTTT. The full variable domain, with the rest looked up from reference TRBV7-9 and TRBJ1-4, is DTGVSQNPRHKITKRGQNVTFRCDPISEHNRLYWYRQTLGQGPEFLTYFQNEAQLEKSRLLSDRFSAERPKGSFSTLEIQRTEQGDSAMYLCASKGDGETNEKLFFGSGTQLSVL.

This clonotype was seen at least ten times. V gene TRBV7-2 combines with J gene TRBJ2-6, with D perhaps given as TRBD1 or TRBD2 (5 bases each). V lost 5 bases, J lost 0 bases, and 11 bases lay in between. CDR3 size: 16 residues. Germline V gives CDR1 SGHTA, CDR2 FQGNSA. Here the CDR3 reads CASSRLQASGANVLTF. In nucleotides, the CDR3 is TGTGCCAGCAGCCGACTACAGGCCTCTGGGGCCAACGTCCTGACTTTC.

The table lists this clonotype with a few counts. The rearrangement joins TRBV7-9 to TRBJ2-1, with 9 bases aligning to TRBD1. Losses at the gene ends were 5 bases for V and 5 bases for J; bases not matched to a gene: 13. CDR1 and CDR2 (germline): SEHNR, FQNEAQ (reference sequence). The CDR3 is made up of 17 amino acids. CDR3 coding DNA: TGTGCCAGCAGCCCAGGGGCCGGACAGGGGACCCACAATGAGCAGTTCTTC. Translated: CASSPGAGQGTHNEQFF.

The CDR3 DNA reads as TGTGCCAGTAAAGGCAGGGGGAAAGAGACCCAGTACTTC. Amino acids: CASKGRGKETQYF. The chain links TRBV19 to TRBJ2-5, with 7 bases aligning to TRBD1. The V segment lost 7 bases and the J segment 3 bases; nucleotides outside the gene matches: 5. CDR3 length: 13 residues. Germline assignment: CDR1 LNHDA and CDR2 SQIVND (reference sequence).

The chain has TRBV11-2 and TRBJ2-4; D remains unclear. Trimming left V 4 bases short and J 0 bases short, with 13 bases between. Germline loops: CDR1 SGHAT, CDR2 FQNNGV. The CDR3 has 16 residues. CDR3 DNA sequence: TGTGCCAGCAGCTCTGGCCCAAAACAAGCCAAAAACATTCAGTACTTC. Translating it yields CASSSGPKQAKNIQYF.

This clonotype was counted a few times. The chain is built from TRBV13 and TRBJ1-1; D unresolved. V lost 2 bases and J lost 1, with 11 bases in between. This CDR3 contains 15 residues. Per germline, CDR1 PRHDT and CDR2 FYEKMQ (reference sequence). CDR3: CASSLMGLGNTEAFF. The CDR3 DNA reads as TGTGCCAGCAGCTTAATGGGGTTGGGGAACACTGAAGCTTTCTTT.

This clonotype was recorded many times. The chain links TRBV24-1 to TRBJ1-5; D is perhaps TRBD1 (5 bases). This CDR3 contains 16 residues. CDR1 KGHDR and CDR2 SFDVKD come from the germline V gene. Trimming left V 0 bases short and J 3 bases short, with 11 bases between. The chain's CDR3 is CATSDLQGRVNQPQHF. The CDR3 nucleotides are TGTGCCACCAGTGATTTGCAGGGAAGGGTCAATCAGCCCCAGCATTTT.

This clonotype appeared many times. J is TRBJ1-1 and V is TRBV2, with a weak D call TRBD1 (5 bases). V was pared by 4 bases and J by 0 bases, with 9 bases between. The CDR3 runs 14 residues. From germline, CDR1 is SNHLY and CDR2 FYNNEI. Here the CDR3 reads CASSGDALNTEAFF. CDR3 nucleotides: TGTGCCAGCAGTGGGGACGCCTTGAACACTGAAGCTTTCTTT.

The sample holds many counts of this clonotype. This chain uses TRBV6-1 with TRBJ2-3; D is perhaps TRBD2 (5 bases). V was shortened by 6 bases and J by 1 base, with 14 bases between the two germline ends. The CDR3 contains 15 residues. Germline values: CDR1 MNHNS, CDR2 SASEGT. The CDR3 spells CASSGGADGTDTQYF. In DNA form, the CDR3 reads TGTGCCAGCAGCGGCGGAGCGGACGGCACAGATACGCAGTATTTT.

This chain links TRBV28 with TRBJ2-2; D is unresolved. CDR3 length: 14 residues. Trimming removed 7 bases at V and 0 bases at J, with 9 bases between. The germline V gene has CDR1 MDHEN and CDR2 SYDVKM. CDR3: CASTLTPNTGELFF. The CDR3 coding sequence is TGTGCCAGCACCCTAACTCCGAACACCGGGGAGCTGTTTTTT.